These T cell receptor beta chains were read from a single sample in a study of OX40 agonist ivuxolimab in advanced cancers. Here immunoSEQ multiplex PCR was the method, and the copy in TCRdb shows in-frame clones only, minus some. The data show roughly 58,000 clones, with about 94% seen just once and 15% to 20% held by the top ten. The material was CD4+ or CD8+ T cells sorted from blood, obtained in a trial of the OX40 agonist ivuxolimab. The receptors were sampled from an adult with an advanced solid tumor such as melanoma, head and neck, liver or kidney cancer. Both conserved end residues are part of each CDR3. A D gene is named only where the DNA matches it firmly. Only some rows state a clone size, as once, few, many or a class for expanded clones.

TRBJ2-2	TRBV9	-	-	CASSEGGTGELFF	TGTGCCAGCAGCGAAGGGGGGACCGGGGAGCTGTTTTTT
TRBJ2-2	TRBV6-1	TRBD2	-	CASSEADGLAGELFF	TGTGCCAGCAGTGAAGCAGACGGACTAGCCGGGGAGCTGTTTTTT
TRBJ1-3	TRBV28	-	-	CASSVYRAGSGNTIYF	TGTGCCAGCAGTGTATACAGGGCGGGGAGCGGAAACACCATATATTTT
TRBJ2-7	TRBV5-4	TRBD1	-	CASSPDRATYEQYF	TGTGCCAGCAGCCCAGACAGGGCAACCTACGAGCAGTACTTC
TRBJ2-4	TRBV11-1	TRBD1	-	CASSLVRGQTAKNIQYF	TGTGCCAGCAGCTTAGTGAGGGGGCAGACAGCCAAAAACATTCAGTACTTC
TRBJ2-7	TRBV6-5	TRBD1	-	CASRSPDRIYEQYF	TGTGCCAGCAGATCCCCGGACAGGATTTACGAGCAGTACTTC
TRBJ2-7	TRBV7-2	-	-	CASSLDYEQYF	TGTGCCAGCAGCTTAGACTACGAGCAGTACTTC
TRBJ2-1	TRBV27	TRBD2	-	CASSLGTSGRVNEQFF	TGTGCCAGCAGTTTAGGGACTAGCGGGAGGGTCAATGAGCAGTTCTTC
TRBJ1-1	TRBV9	-	-	CASSAGGGLNTEAFF	TGTGCCAGCAGCGCCGGTGGGGGGTTGAACACTGAAGCTTTCTTT
TRBJ2-5	TRBV4-3	TRBD2	-	CASRRVAGGEETQYF	TGCGCCAGCAGGAGGGTAGCGGGAGGAGAGGAGACCCAGTACTTC
TRBJ1-4	TRBV15	-	-	CATSSIRGSTSNEKLFF	TGTGCCACCAGCTCTATTAGAGGTTCGACCTCTAATGAAAAACTGTTTTTT
TRBJ2-5	TRBV7-2	-	-	CASSPIDKQETQYF	TGTGCCAGCAGCCCAATCGACAAGCAAGAGACCCAGTACTTC
TRBJ2-7	TRBV9	-	-	CASSGSSYEQYF	TGTGCCAGCAGCGGCAGCTCCTACGAGCAGTACTTC
TRBJ1-1	TRBV11-2	-	-	CASSLGWDKGWTEAFF	TGTGCCAGCAGCTTAGGTTGGGACAAGGGTTGGACCGAAGCTTTCTTT
TRBJ2-2	TRBV7-9	TRBD1	-	CASSLSRTGGGGELFF	TGTGCCAGCAGCTTATCTCGGACAGGGGGAGGCGGGGAGCTGTTTTTT
TRBJ2-3	TRBV5-6	-	-	CASSLKDTQYF	TGTGCCAGCAGCCTAAAAGATACGCAGTATTTT
TRBJ2-3	TRBV4-3	-	once	CASSQDAYPQYF	TGCGCCAGCAGCCAAGATGCGTATCCGCAGTATTTT
TRBJ2-1	TRBV6-4	TRBD2	-	CASSDSSGSYNEQFF	TGTGCCAGCAGTGACTCTAGCGGGAGCTACAATGAGCAGTTCTTC
TRBJ2-3	TRBV2	-	-	CASSVGLGTDTQYF	TGTGCCAGCAGTGTAGGTCTAGGAACAGATACGCAGTATTTT
TRBJ1-1	TRBV7-9	TRBD1	-	CASSLADRRDTEAFF	TGTGCCAGCAGCTTAGCGGACAGGAGGGACACTGAAGCTTTCTTT
TRBJ1-6	TRBV11-2	TRBD1	-	CASSLTGTDSPLHF	TGTGCCAGCAGCTTAACAGGGACAGATTCACCCCTCCACTTT
TRBJ2-7	TRBV19	-	-	CASSDAMRGDSYEQYF	TGTGCCAGTAGCGACGCTATGCGGGGAGATTCCTACGAGCAGTACTTC
TRBJ2-1	TRBV9	-	-	CASSVSMTLAGNEQFF	TGTGCCAGCAGCGTAAGCATGACCCTCGCGGGAAATGAGCAGTTCTTC
TRBJ2-3	TRBV28	TRBD2	-	CASSYDPTSVDTQYF	TGTGCCAGCAGTTACGATCCGACTAGCGTTGATACGCAGTATTTT
TRBJ2-1	TRBV27	-	-	CASVREGPYNEQFF	TGTGCCAGCGTCCGCGAGGGCCCCTACAATGAGCAGTTCTTC
TRBJ2-7	TRBV19	-	-	CASSPSEGAHLYEQYF	TGTGCCAGTAGTCCCTCGGAGGGAGCCCACCTTTACGAGCAGTACTTC
TRBJ2-2	TRBV19	-	-	CASSIVRTGELFF	TGTGCCAGTAGTATAGTAAGGACCGGGGAGCTGTTTTTT
TRBJ2-1	TRBV4-1	-	-	CASSQQMGGLGNEQFF	TGCGCCAGCAGCCAACAAATGGGGGGGCTCGGCAATGAGCAGTTCTTC